This T cell receptor (beta chain) was identified in a study of shared clonotypes between healthy human individuals. Study-level results: Investigators collected only blood, and repertoires in tissues likely differ.

Source study methods: From ImmunoSEQ came sequences covering only the junction and carrying no quality scores, so filtering differed. The table came from immunoSEQ multiplex PCR; TCRdb's copy has only in-frame clones and leaves some out. For V, J and clone size, that table is used; D and trimming come from the DNA. The sample lists hundreds of thousands of clones; about 80% were seen once. This CDR3 has 13 amino acids. Germline lookup yields CDR1 KGHSH and CDR2 LQKENI. The V end was cut by 4 bases, the J end by 4 bases, with 7 bases between. Note on this clone: Its antigen is undetermined.

Free of recent acute infections or vaccinations, the donors were healthy HIV-negative adults. Tens of millions of PBMCs went into genomic DNA for unsorted samples. The sequence was collected from a woman aged 40 to 55 in good health. Some clones in this sample may be carry-over from other donors' samples. The rearrangement joins TRBV18 to TRBJ1-4; weak D call: TRBD1 (5 bases). The sequenced sample consisted of PBMCs. CDR3 protein: CASSRQSNEKLFF. As DNA, the CDR3 is TGTGCCAGCTCACGACAGAGTAATGAAAAACTGTTTTTT.